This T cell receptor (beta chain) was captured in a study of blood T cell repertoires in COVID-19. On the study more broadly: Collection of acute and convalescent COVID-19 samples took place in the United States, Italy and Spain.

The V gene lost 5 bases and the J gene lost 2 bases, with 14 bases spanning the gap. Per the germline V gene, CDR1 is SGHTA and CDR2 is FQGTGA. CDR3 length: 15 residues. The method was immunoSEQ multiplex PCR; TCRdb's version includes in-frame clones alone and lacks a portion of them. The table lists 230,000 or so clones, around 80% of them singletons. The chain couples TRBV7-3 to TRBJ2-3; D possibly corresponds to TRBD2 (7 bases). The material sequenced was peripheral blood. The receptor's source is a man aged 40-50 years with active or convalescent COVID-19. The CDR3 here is CASSPGRGTTDTQYF. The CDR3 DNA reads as TGTGCCAGCAGCCCGGGGAGGGGGACCACAGATACGCAGTATTTT.